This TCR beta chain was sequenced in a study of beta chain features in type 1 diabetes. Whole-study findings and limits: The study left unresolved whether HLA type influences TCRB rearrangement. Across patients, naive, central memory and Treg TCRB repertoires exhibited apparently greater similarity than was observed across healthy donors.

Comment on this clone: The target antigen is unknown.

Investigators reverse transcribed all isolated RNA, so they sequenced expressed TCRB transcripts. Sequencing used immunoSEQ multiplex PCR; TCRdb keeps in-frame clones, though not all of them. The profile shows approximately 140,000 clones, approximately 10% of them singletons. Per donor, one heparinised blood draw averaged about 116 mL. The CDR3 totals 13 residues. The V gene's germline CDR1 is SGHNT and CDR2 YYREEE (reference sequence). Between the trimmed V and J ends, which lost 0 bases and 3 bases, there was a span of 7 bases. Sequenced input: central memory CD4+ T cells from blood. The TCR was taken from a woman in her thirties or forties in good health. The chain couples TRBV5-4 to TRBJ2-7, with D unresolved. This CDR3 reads CASSLAAGYEQYF. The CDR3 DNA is TGTGCCAGCAGCTTGGCCGCCGGCTACGAGCAGTACTTC.